These 3 T cell receptor beta chains originate from one sample sequenced in a study of cytomegalovirus exposure and HLA in healthy donors. PCR primers comprised 60 Vbeta and 13 Jbeta primers. Measured with immunoSEQ multiplex PCR; TCRdb has only the in-frame clones, and not every one. The data show around 100,000 clones, 50% to 75% seen once. Material: PBMCs. The source is a man aged 25 to 40 in good health and CMV-seronegative.

This rearrangement joins TRBV6-6 to TRBJ2-7, with D maybe TRBD1 (6 bases). CDR1 MNHNY and CDR2 SVGAGI come from the germline V gene (reference sequence). The length of the CDR3 is 14 residues. Trimming left V 5 bases short and J 0 bases short, with 11 bases between. CDR3 in DNA: TGTGCCAGCAGTGCCACAGGGACCTCCTACGAGCAGTACTTC. Its protein is CASSATGTSYEQYF.

This clone was detected a few times. The chain employs TRBV18 and TRBJ1-3, with 8 bases aligning to TRBD1. Germline trimming cut 6 bases from V and 2 bases from J; bases unmatched to any gene: 9. The length of the CDR3 is 16 residues. Germline V gives CDR1 KGHSH, CDR2 LQKENI. Here the CDR3 reads CASSQRSDRAGNTIYF. CDR3 nucleotides: TGTGCCAGCTCTCAAAGATCGGACAGGGCTGGAAACACCATATATTTT.

V and J are TRBV7-2 and TRBJ2-3; the D gene is possibly TRBD1 (5 bases). The V end was cut by 1 base, the J end by 2 bases, with 7 bases between. Germline CDR1 SGHTA, CDR2 FQGNSA. The CDR3 totals 14 residues. CDR3 sequence reads: CASSLGTNTDTQYF. The CDR3 DNA reads as TGTGCCAGCAGCTTAGGGACAAACACAGATACGCAGTATTTT.